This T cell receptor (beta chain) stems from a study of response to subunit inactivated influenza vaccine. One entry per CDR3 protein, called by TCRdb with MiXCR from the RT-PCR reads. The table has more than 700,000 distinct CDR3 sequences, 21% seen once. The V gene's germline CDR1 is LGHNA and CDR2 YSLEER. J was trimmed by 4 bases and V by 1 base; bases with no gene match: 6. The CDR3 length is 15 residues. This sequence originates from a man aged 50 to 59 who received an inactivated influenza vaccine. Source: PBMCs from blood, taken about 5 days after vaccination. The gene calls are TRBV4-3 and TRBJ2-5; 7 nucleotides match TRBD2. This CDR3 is CASSQAVGGTETQYF. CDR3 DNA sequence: TGCGCCAGCAGCCAAGCGGTCGGGGGGACAGAGACCCAGTACTTC.